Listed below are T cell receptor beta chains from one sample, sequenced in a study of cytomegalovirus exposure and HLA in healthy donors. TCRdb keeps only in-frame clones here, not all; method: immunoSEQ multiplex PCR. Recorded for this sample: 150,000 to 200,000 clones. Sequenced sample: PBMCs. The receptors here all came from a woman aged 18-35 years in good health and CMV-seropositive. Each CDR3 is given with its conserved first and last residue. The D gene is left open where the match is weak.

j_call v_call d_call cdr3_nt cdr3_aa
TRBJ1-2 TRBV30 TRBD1 TGTGCCTGGAGCCAGGGACAGGGTCGAGCCTACACCTTC CAWSQGQGRAYTF
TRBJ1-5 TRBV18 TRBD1 TGTGCCAGCTCAGCCTTTACCGGGACAGGGTTCCAGCCCCAGCATTTT CASSAFTGTGFQPQHF
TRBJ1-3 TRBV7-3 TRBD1 TGTGCCAGCAGCCGGGGACAGGGTGGAAACACCATATATTTT CASSRGQGGNTIYF
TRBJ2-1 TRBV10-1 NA TGCGCCAGCAGTGGAGCAACCGGGTGGTTCTTC CASSGATGWFF
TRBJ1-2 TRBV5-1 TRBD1 TGCGCCAGCAGCTTCCCCACAGGGGGCGCTGACTATGGCTACACCTTC CASSFPTGGADYGYTF
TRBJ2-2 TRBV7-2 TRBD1 TGTGCCAGCAGCTGGGGGGGACAGGGGTCAGGCACCGGGGAGCTGTTTTTT CASSWGGQGSGTGELFF
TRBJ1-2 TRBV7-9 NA TGTGCCAGCACAGGGATCCGTCAGGGGTGGAACTATGGCTACACCTTC CASTGIRQGWNYGYTF
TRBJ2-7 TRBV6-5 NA TGTGCCAGCAGTTACTCGAGAGGAGTCTACGAGCAGTACTTC CASSYSRGVYEQYF
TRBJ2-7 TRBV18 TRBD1 TGTGCCAGCTCAGCCGGGACAGGGTCCGAGCAGTACTTC CASSAGTGSEQYF
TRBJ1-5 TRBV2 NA TGTGCCAGCAGCAAACAGGTAGCAGGTCAGCCCCAGCATTTT CASSKQVAGQPQHF
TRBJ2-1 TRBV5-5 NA TGTGCCAGCAGCTGGGAACCCCAGGGCCATGAGCAGTTCTTC CASSWEPQGHEQFF
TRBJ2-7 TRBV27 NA TGTGCCAGCAGTTATATCCCGCAGGTTCCTACCTACGAGCAGTACTTC CASSYIPQVPTYEQYF
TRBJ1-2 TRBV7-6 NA TGTGCCAGCAGCTTAGCGGATCCGACTCCCTATGGCTACACCTTC CASSLADPTPYGYTF
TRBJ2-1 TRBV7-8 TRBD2 TGTGCCAGCACTCTAGTGGGTAGCGGGAGTAGATACAATGAGCAGTTCTTC CASTLVGSGSRYNEQFF
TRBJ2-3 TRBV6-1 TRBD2 TGTGCGATAAAGGAACTAGCGGGGGCAGATACGCAGTATTTT CAIKELAGADTQYF
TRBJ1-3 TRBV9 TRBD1 TGTGCCAGCAGCGCACAGGGGACGGGAGGAAACACCATATATTTT CASSAQGTGGNTIYF